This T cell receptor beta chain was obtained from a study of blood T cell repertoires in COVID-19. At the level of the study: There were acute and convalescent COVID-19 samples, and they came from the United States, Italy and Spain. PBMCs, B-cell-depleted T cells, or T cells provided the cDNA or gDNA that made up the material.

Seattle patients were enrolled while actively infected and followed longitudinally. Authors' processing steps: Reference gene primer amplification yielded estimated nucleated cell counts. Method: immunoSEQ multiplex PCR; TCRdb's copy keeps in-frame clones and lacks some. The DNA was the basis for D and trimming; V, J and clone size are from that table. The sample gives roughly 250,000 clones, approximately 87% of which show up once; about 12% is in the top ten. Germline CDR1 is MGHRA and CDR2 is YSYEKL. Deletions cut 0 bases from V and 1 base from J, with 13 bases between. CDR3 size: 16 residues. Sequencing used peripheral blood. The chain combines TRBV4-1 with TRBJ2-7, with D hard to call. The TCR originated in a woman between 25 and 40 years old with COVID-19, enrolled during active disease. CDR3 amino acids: CASSQEFPLWSYEQYF. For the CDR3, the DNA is TGCGCCAGCAGCCAAGAATTCCCACTCTGGTCCTACGAGCAGTACTTC.